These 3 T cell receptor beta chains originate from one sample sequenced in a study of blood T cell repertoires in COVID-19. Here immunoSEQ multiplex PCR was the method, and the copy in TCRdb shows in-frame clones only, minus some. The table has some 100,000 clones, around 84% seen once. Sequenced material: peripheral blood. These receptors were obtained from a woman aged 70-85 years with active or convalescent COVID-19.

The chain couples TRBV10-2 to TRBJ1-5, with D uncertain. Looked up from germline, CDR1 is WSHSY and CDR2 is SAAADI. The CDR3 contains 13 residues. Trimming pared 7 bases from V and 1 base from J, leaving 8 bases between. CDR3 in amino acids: CASMERSNQPQHF. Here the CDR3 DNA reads TGCGCCAGCATGGAGAGGAGCAATCAGCCCCAGCATTTT.

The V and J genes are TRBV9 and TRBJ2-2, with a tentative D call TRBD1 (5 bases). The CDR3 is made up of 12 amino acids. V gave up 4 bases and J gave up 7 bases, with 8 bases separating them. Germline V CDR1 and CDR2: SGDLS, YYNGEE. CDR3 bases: TGTGCCAGCAGCCCCCAGGGCGGGGAGCTGTTTTTT. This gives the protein CASSPQGGELFF.

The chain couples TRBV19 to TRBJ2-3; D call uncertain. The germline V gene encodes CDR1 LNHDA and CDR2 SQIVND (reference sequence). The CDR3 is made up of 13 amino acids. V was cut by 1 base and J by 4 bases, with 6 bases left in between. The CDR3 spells CASSIVGADTQYF. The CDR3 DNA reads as TGTGCCAGTAGTATAGTAGGAGCAGATACGCAGTATTTT.